One T cell receptor beta chain is described in this entry. Its matching antigen is unknown. A CD45RA+ naive subset and a CD45RA-negative memory subset were split from CD4+ cells. This entry is derived from a study of shared clonotypes between healthy human individuals. Study-level results: Blood alone was sampled, and tissue repertoires likely differ.

Generated by immunoSEQ multiplex PCR, the TCRdb table keeps only in-frame clones and is missing some. Of 2 million to 2.5 million clones listed, around 93% are singletons. The CDR3 extends over 14 amino acids. Germline V gene lookup returns CDR1 SNHLY and CDR2 FYNNEI. Trimming removed 8 bases from V and 3 bases from J, with 17 bases in between. Sequencing input: naive CD4+ T cells from PBMCs. The subset was: CD45RA+ positively selected. The sequence was obtained from a man between 18 and 29 years old in good health. Some clones in this sample may be carry-over from other donors' samples. The gene calls are TRBV2 and TRBJ2-7; TRBD1 is a possible D gene (5 bases). CDR3 bases: TGTGCCAGCGGTAGTAGACAGTCGAACTACGAGCAGTACTTC. This codes for CASGSRQSNYEQYF.